This TCR beta chain was recorded in a study of blood T cell repertoires in COVID-19 (dated by TCRdb to 2018 to 2021). Background on the whole study: Collaborator samples came from the United States, Italy and Spain and covered acute and convalescent phases of COVID-19. The prospective study material was composed of cDNA or gDNA derived from T cells, B-cell-depleted T cells, or PBMCs. Deeply sampled blood TCRbeta repertoires from subjects exposed to, actively infected with, or recovered from COVID-19 were included in the dataset. Where available, HLA class I and class II types were obtained from metadata supplied by the sample provider rather than from assay-based typing. The sample metadata nearly always contained a de-identified subject ID, COVID-19 status, age in years and sex. The samples were drawn from the first 160 participants of the ongoing ImmuneRACE study and from about 1,200 subjects provided by 6 global collaborators. The repertoires were released in a freely available public database meant as a resource for research on the immune response to SARS-CoV-2.

As for this clone: Its specific antigen is unknown. Nothing much larger sits one base from this clone, and base qualities are not available.

Whole blood was collected in K2EDTA tubes by collaborating institutions according to the institutions' own protocols. For TCRbeta analysis, collaborators shipped samples in one of three forms: frozen whole blood, isolated PBMCs, or DNA extracted from either of those sample types. The full study reports these points: How much clinical and demographic metadata was included differed by source and by participant, and the metadata was provided uncurated.

Unmatched junction bases come to 24, with V trimmed by 2 bases and J by 6 bases. The germline V gene (reference sequence) sets CDR1 to MNHEY and CDR2 to SMNVEV. The CDR3 spans 20 residues, from the cysteine through the phenylalanine. Only CDR3 DNA is held: 60 bases, read in frame from base 1. The immunoSEQ Assay, a bias-controlled multiplex PCR, was used to amplify TCRbeta CDR3 regions from genomic DNA. The original methods were these. Within the assay, amplification of reference gene primers was used to estimate how many nucleated cells each sample contained. Sequence reads were collapsed and filtered to measure the absolute abundance of every unique TCRbeta CDR3 rearrangement. For each sample, productive Simpson clonality was calculated as the square root of Simpson's diversity index across productive rearrangements. The table comes from immuneACCESS by way of TCRdb, which keeps in-frame sequences with V and J called. Part of the clones is missing from these tables; in studies checked, under half for an unresolved V gene and the rest for unknown reasons. The DNA was the basis for D and trimming; V, J and clone size are from that table. Counted in this sample were 75,000 to 100,000 clones; 75% to 90% of them appeared once. Of the sample, 1.7% falls within the top ten clones.

This receptor was taken from a man of 80 years or more with acute or convalescent COVID-19. Sequenced material: peripheral blood. The V and J genes are TRBV27 and TRBJ1-2; 7 bases in the middle match TRBD1. The sequenced DNA is TGTGCCAGCAGTTTAAGTCGGCTAAGAACAGGGGCTGCAGGGTGGAATGGCTACACCTTC. The translation is CASSLSRLRTGAAGWNGYTF.